This T cell receptor (beta chain) was identified in a study of tumor T cells in aggressive B-cell lymphoma. Clones were read by immunoSEQ multiplex PCR, and TCRdb kept only the in-frame ones, dropping some. The top ten clones hold less than 5% of a sample with 3,000 to 3,500 clones, around 85% of them seen once. This CDR3 has 15 amino acids. V was pared by 6 bases and J by 3 bases, with 15 bases between. Germline V gene data show CDR1 as MDHEN and CDR2 as SYDVKM. The sequenced sample consisted of tumor tissue. This chain links TRBV28 with TRBJ2-4; a possible D gene is TRBD2 (5 bases). This receptor was obtained from an adult with diffuse large B cell lymphoma. This CDR3 reads CASSSGGRSKNIQYF. The CDR3 DNA reads as TGTGCCAGCAGCAGCGGAGGACGGAGCAAAAACATTCAGTACTTC.